These 5 T cell receptor beta chains originate from one sample sequenced in a study of OX40 agonist ivuxolimab in advanced cancers. Generated by immunoSEQ multiplex PCR, the TCRdb table keeps only in-frame clones and is missing some. Here the sample spans tens of thousands of clones, under 95% being singletons. The sample in question was CD4+ or CD8+ T cells sorted from blood, obtained in a trial of the OX40 agonist ivuxolimab. The receptors originated from an adult with an advanced solid tumor such as melanoma, head and neck, liver or kidney cancer.

The chain couples TRBV5-4 to TRBJ2-7; 7 nucleotides align to TRBD1. CDR1 SGHNT and CDR2 YYREEE come from the germline V gene (reference sequence). This CDR3 region has 15 residues. The V gene end was trimmed by 3 bases and the J gene end by 3 bases; junction bases not matched to a gene: 9. CDR3 DNA: TGTGCCAGCAGCTCTCCCGGGACAGAAGGCTACGAGCAGTACTTC. Its translation is CASSSPGTEGYEQYF.

V and J are TRBV11-2 and TRBJ1-1, with D possibly matching TRBD1 (5 bases). CDR3 length: 14 amino acids. V was shortened by 3 bases and J by 5 bases, with 13 bases between the two germline ends. CDR1 SGHAT and CDR2 FQNNGV come from the germline V gene. The CDR3 is CASSFSRGGTEAFF. The CDR3 nucleotides are TGTGCCAGCAGCTTCTCACGGGGGGGGACTGAAGCTTTCTTT.

The CDR3 region is CASSVSSVFSETQYF. The CDR3 bases are TGTGCCAGCAGCGTCTCTAGCGTATTTTCAGAGACCCAGTACTTC. The V and J genes are TRBV9 and TRBJ2-5, with D maybe TRBD2 (6 bases). The germline CDR1 and CDR2 sequences are SGDLS and YYNGEE. The ends were cut back, 2 bases at V and 4 bases at J, with 15 bases in the middle. The CDR3 sequence is 15 residues long.

This chain connects TRBV28 to TRBJ1-4, with D maybe TRBD1 (6 bases). Germline values: CDR1 MDHEN, CDR2 SYDVKM. The CDR3 spans 15 residues. With 6 bases removed from V and 6 bases from J, the gap between germline ends came to 17 bases. This CDR3 is CASSAPGAAYEKLFF. CDR3 DNA: TGTGCCAGCAGCGCCCCGGGGGCCGCATATGAAAAACTGTTTTTT. The whole variable domain, filled in from reference TRBV28 and TRBJ1-4, reads DVKVTQSSRYLVKRTGEKVFLECVQDMDHENMFWYRQDPGLGLRLIYFSYDVKMKEKGDIPEGYSVSREKKERFSLILESASTNQTSMYLCASSAPGAAYEKLFFGSGTQLSVL.

The rearrangement uses TRBV28 and TRBJ2-1; TRBD2 aligns across 7 bases. The CDR3 sequence is 14 residues long. CDR1 and CDR2 (germline): MDHEN, SYDVKM. V shed 6 bases, J shed 4 bases, and the junction held 6 bases outside the gene matches. The CDR3 coding sequence is TGTGCCAGCAGGGGGACTAAGGGTTACAATGAGCAGTTCTTC. Protein: CASRGTKGYNEQFF. Filled out from reference TRBV28 and TRBJ2-1, the complete variable domain reads DVKVTQSSRYLVKRTGEKVFLECVQDMDHENMFWYRQDPGLGLRLIYFSYDVKMKEKGDIPEGYSVSREKKERFSLILESASTNQTSMYLCASRGTKGYNEQFFGPGTRLTVL.